This record concerns one TCR beta chain sequence. Its specificity is not known. TCRdb keeps only in-frame clones here, not all; method: immunoSEQ multiplex PCR. The sample shows approximately 94,000 clones, roughly 90% of them seen only once. The data were taken from a study of OX40 agonist ivuxolimab in advanced cancers. Notes on the study in general: More expanded clones were found, on average, in CD8+ than in CD4+ T cells.

Germline V CDR1 and CDR2: SGDLS, YYNGEE. V lost 0 bases and J 0 bases, leaving 6 bases between the germline ends. The CDR3 has 15 residues. This chain connects TRBV9 to TRBJ1-4; possibly TRBD1 for D (6 bases). Sample: CD4+ or CD8+ T cells sorted from blood, taken in a trial of the OX40 agonist ivuxolimab. The sequence was obtained from an adult with an advanced solid tumor such as melanoma, head and neck, liver or kidney cancer. As DNA, the CDR3 is TGTGCCAGCAGCGTAGGACAGGCAACTAATGAAAAACTGTTTTTT. It specifies CASSVGQATNEKLFF.